This T cell receptor beta chain emerged from a study of monozygotic twins with inflammatory bowel disease. TCRdb reanalyzed the 5' RACE reads and collapses them to one entry per CDR3 protein, without DNA. The table lists about 380,000 distinct CDR3 sequences, with 2.5% to 3% in the top ten. About this clonotype: Its antigen is unknown.

CDR1 and CDR2 from the germline V gene are MNHEY and SVGEGT. CDR3 length equals 15 residues. Study-level results: Lower sharing of clonotypes with other individuals was seen in IBD patients than in healthy twins. This was most marked in patients showing signs of disease activity. The authors found no support for a single strong IBD-associated signal or clonotype.

The chain uses TRBV6-2 or TRBV6-3 and TRBJ1-5. This TCR was recovered from a human donor with ulcerative colitis or Crohn's disease, or a healthy co-twin of an affected twin (not recorded which). The sample comprised blood. CDR3 sequence: CASSYSVKPGQPQHF.